The entry below gives a single T cell receptor (beta chain) sequence along with its context. Under recently defined diagnostic criteria, the patients with Susac syndrome qualified as having definite or probable disease. Isolation of CD8+ and CD4+ T cells was performed negatively, whereas enrichment of TEMRA cells was done by FACS. V was trimmed by 0 bases and J by 4 bases, leaving 16 bases between them. CDR1 and CDR2 (germline): DFQATT, SNEGSKA (reference sequence). This CDR3 is 15 amino acids long. The data were taken from a study of CD8 T cells in Susac syndrome. After extraction with the RNeasy kit, roughly 0.5 to 1 ug of the RNA was reverse transcribed using random hexamers. TCRdb independently ran MiXCR on the immunoSEQ multiplex PCR reads; one entry per CDR3 protein. The repertoire holds about 240,000 distinct CDR3 sequences, 90% to 96% seen once, with approximately 0.094% in the top ten.

The chain joins TRBV20-1 to TRBJ2-7, with D tentatively TRBD1 or TRBD2 (5 bases each). This TCR was sampled from a human donor with Susac syndrome. The sample consisted of CD4+ T cells from PBMCs. CDR3 sequence reads: CSAREIGTERYEQYF. CDR3 DNA: TGCAGTGCTAGAGAAATTGGGACCGAGAGATACGAGCAGTACTTC.